This T cell receptor beta chain was recovered during a study of T cells in tumors after PD-1 blockade. Study summary: Tumor samples yielded 20 to 25-fold more depth than single-cell TCR sequencing.

This table comes from immunoSEQ multiplex PCR, and its TCRdb copy is limited to in-frame clones, with some not included. The sample has over 5,000 clones, about 63% seen once. Points from the study as a whole: Peripheral recruitment is suggested, as some novel exhausted tumor clones were in pre-treatment blood.

Tumor biopsies came from the same primary tumor site before and after PD-1 blockade. This clone was recorded a few times. Its specificity is unknown. The material sequenced was tumor tissue, taken before anti-PD-1 treatment. The sequence was obtained from a human donor with basal cell carcinoma.

The CDR3 region is CASSSLDRSSYNSPLHF. The CDR3 DNA sequence: TGTGCCAGCAGCTCCTTGGACAGGAGCTCCTATAATTCACCCCTCCACTTT. This rearrangement joins TRBV5-6 to TRBJ1-6; TRBD1 agrees at 7 bases. The germline gives CDR1 SGHDT, CDR2 YYEEEE. CDR3 size: 17 residues. With V trimmed by 3 bases and J by 0 bases, 6 bases remained unmatched.